Following are 18 T cell receptor beta chains from one sample sequenced in a study of robustness of blood B and T cell sequencing. cDNA synthesis used template switching with a 5' universal priming oligo. The template-switch oligo carried a 12-nucleotide random UMI tagging each cDNA molecule. One entry per CDR3 protein results from TCRdb running MiXCR on the PCR reads. The table records about 4,000 distinct CDR3 sequences, about 55% of them present only once. Instead of genomic DNA, mRNA was used to measure TCR beta repertoires. What was sequenced was peripheral blood. The origin of the receptors is a human donor in good health.

This chain connects TRBV23-1 to TRBJ1-4; a possible D gene is TRBD1 (6 bases). TRBV23-1 is labeled an ORF, and its function is uncertain. This CDR3 has 15 amino acids. V was shortened by 4 bases and J by 4 bases, with 13 bases between the two germline ends. CDR3 sequence: CASSLVGALNEKLFF. The CDR3 DNA follows: TGCGCCAGCAGTCTGGTGGGGGCCCTTAATGAAAAACTGTTTTTT.

In its sample, this clonotype is large. The chain employs TRBV15 and TRBJ2-1; the match to TRBD2 covers 10 bases. CDR1 and CDR2 (germline): LNHNV, YYDKDF (reference sequence). CDR3 length: 15 amino acids. V gave up 1 base and J gave up 5 bases; unmatched junction bases: 2. Here the CDR3 DNA reads TGTGCCACCAGCAGAGCTACTAGCGGGGACAATGAGCAGTTCTTC. This sequence encodes CATSRATSGDNEQFF.

V usage is TRBV7-9 and J usage is TRBJ1-1; D is unresolved. The CDR3 spans 13 residues. The germline V gene has CDR1 SEHNR and CDR2 FQNEAQ (reference sequence). V was clipped by 1 base and J by 1 base, with 4 bases between them. The CDR3 DNA is TGTGCCAGCAGCTTAGGGGAGAACACTGAAGCTTTCTTT. It is translated as CASSLGENTEAFF.

The V gene is TRBV15, the J gene TRBJ1-6; 9 bases match TRBD1. The CDR3 covers 15 residues. Germline V gene sequence: CDR1 LNHNV, CDR2 YYDKDF (reference sequence). J was trimmed by 10 bases and V by 0 bases; bases with no gene match: 4. CDR3 coding DNA: TGTGCCACCAGCAGAGATGGGACAGGGTACTCACCCCTCCACTTT. It translates to CATSRDGTGYSPLHF.

V and J are TRBV7-8 and TRBJ2-7; D is uncertain. CDR1 is SGHVS, CDR2 FQNEAQ, per germline. V lost 1 base and J 7 bases, leaving 20 bases between the germline ends. The CDR3 consists of 16 residues. As DNA, the CDR3 is TGTGCCAGCAGCTTAGTTGGCCCCAAAACCCCACTGGAGCAGTACTTC. Translated, it gives CASSLVGPKTPLEQYF.

This chain uses TRBV24-1 with TRBJ1-2, with unresolved D. The CDR3 runs to 14 residues. V lost 7 bases to trimming and J lost 1 base, with 12 bases between them. The germline CDR1 and CDR2 sequences are KGHDR and SFDVKD. The chain's CDR3 is CATSPRSSNYGYTF. In DNA form, the CDR3 reads TGTGCCACCAGCCCGAGGTCTAGTAACTATGGCTACACCTTC.

The chain links TRBV3-1 to TRBJ2-2, with 9 bases matching TRBD1. Germline CDR1 and CDR2: LGHDT and YNNKEL (reference sequence). Losses at the gene ends were 3 bases for V and 6 bases for J; bases not matched to a gene: 8. The CDR3 runs to 16 residues. The CDR3 nucleotides read TGTGCCAGCAGCCATTCCGGGACAGGGCAGGCCGGGGAGCTGTTTTTT. It yields the protein CASSHSGTGQAGELFF. The full variable domain, its missing parts supplied by reference TRBV3-1 and TRBJ2-2, is DTAVSQTPKYLVTQMGNDKSIKCEQNLGHDTMYWYKQDSKKFLKIMFSYNNKELIINETVPNRFSPKSPDKAHLNLHINSLELGDSAVYFCASSHSGTGQAGELFFGEGSRLTVL.

This clonotype was detected a few times. This chain uses TRBV4-1 with TRBJ1-3; D ambiguous. There are 18 residues in the CDR3. Germline lookup yields CDR1 MGHRA and CDR2 YSYEKL. V lost 1 base and J 0 bases, leaving 16 bases between the germline ends. The CDR3 spells CASSQVDLGFSSGNTIYF. The CDR3 DNA sequence: TGCGCCAGCAGCCAAGTAGATTTGGGGTTCAGCTCTGGAAACACCATATATTTT.

The rearrangement links TRBV5-1 to TRBJ1-2, with 8 bases identical to TRBD1. The germline V gene has CDR1 SGHRS and CDR2 YFSETQ. This CDR3 is 14 amino acids long. The V and J ends lost 6 bases and 3 bases, in that order; junction bases with no gene match: 7. CDR3 nucleotides: TGCGCCAGCACCGTGACGACAGGGGACTATGGCTACACCTTC. Translated: CASTVTTGDYGYTF.

Here the CDR3 DNA reads TGTGCCAGCAGTGCCTCGTCCAGCGGGGGGTCCAATGAGCAGTTCTTC. Translated: CASSASSSGGSNEQFF. This rearrangement joins TRBV6-4 to TRBJ2-1; 9 bases are a match to TRBD2. In germline, CDR1 is MRHNA, CDR2 SNTAGT. The CDR3 is 16 residues long. Unmatched junction bases numbered 10, after V lost 4 bases and J lost 6 bases.

The chain recombines TRBV6-5 with TRBJ2-2, with D unresolved. This CDR3 contains 15 residues. V lost 0 bases and J lost 5, with 10 bases in between. The V gene's germline CDR1 is MNHEY and CDR2 SVGAGI. The DNA of the CDR3 is TGTGCCAGCAGTTACTCAGACCCTTTAACCGGGGAGCTGTTTTTT. It encodes CASSYSDPLTGELFF.

This clonotype was observed a handful of times. J is TRBJ2-2 and V is TRBV19, with unresolved D. Germline CDR1 is LNHDA and CDR2 is SQIVND (reference sequence). CDR3 size: 11 residues. V was cut by 3 bases and J by 6 bases, with 2 bases left in between. The CDR3 DNA reads TGTGCCAGTAGTATGCCCGGGGAGCTGTTTTTT. The encoded protein is CASSMPGELFF.

The chain is built from TRBV29-1 and TRBJ2-7; 12 bases align to TRBD1. Germline V gene lookup returns CDR1 SQVTM and CDR2 ANQGSEA. V was clipped by 2 bases and J by 6 bases; unmatched bases: 5. The CDR3 loop spans 14 amino acids. In DNA, the CDR3 is TGCAGCGTTGAAAGGGACAGGGGGCGCCCCGAGCAGTACTTC. This gives the protein CSVERDRGRPEQYF.

This clonotype has more than one count but fewer than ten. The chain carries TRBV2 and TRBJ2-2; D call uncertain. Per germline, CDR1 SNHLY and CDR2 FYNNEI. The V gene lost 5 bases and the J gene lost 5 bases, with 12 bases spanning the gap. The CDR3 sequence is 14 residues long. The chain's CDR3 is CASSSLGSTGELFF. The DNA for the CDR3 is TGTGCCAGCAGTAGTCTGGGCTCGACCGGGGAGCTGTTTTTT.

This clonotype was seen a few times. This sequence joins TRBV6-1 and TRBJ1-1; D not resolved. This CDR3 comprises 14 residues. The germline gives CDR1 MNHNS, CDR2 SASEGT. Trimming removed 8 bases from V and 0 bases from J, with 13 bases in between. Written as DNA, the CDR3 is TGTGCCAGCTCGAGGGAAGAGATGAACACTGAAGCTTTCTTT. It codes for CASSREEMNTEAFF.

This clonotype has more than one count but fewer than ten. The chain recombines TRBV10-3 with TRBJ1-1; no definite D call. The CDR3 contains 13 residues. Trimming stripped 11 bases from V and 1 base from J, with 14 bases between. Germline CDR1 is ENHRY and CDR2 is SYGVKD. CDR3 nucleotide sequence: TGTGCCGCTGGTCGGGGAAAGAACACTGAAGCTTTCTTT. It yields the protein CAAGRGKNTEAFF.

In this sample, this clonotype turned up a few times. The rearrangement joins TRBV24-1 to TRBJ2-7; D remains ambiguous. CDR3 length: 12 residues. The V end was cut by 0 bases, the J end by 5 bases, with 4 bases between. Germline CDR1 is KGHDR and CDR2 is SFDVKD. The CDR3 coding sequence is TGTGCCACCAGTGATTTGGGGGACGAGCAGTACTTC. As protein: CATSDLGDEQYF.

The chain has TRBV10-3 and TRBJ2-1, with D perhaps given as TRBD1 or TRBD2 (6 bases each). The CDR3 spans 11 residues. The germline CDR1 and CDR2 sequences are ENHRY and SYGVKD. The V and J ends lost 11 bases and 9 bases respectively, with 14 bases between them. CDR3 protein: CAARGAFEQFF. CDR3 DNA: TGTGCCGCTAGGGGGGCCTTTGAGCAGTTCTTC.